The 5 T cell receptor beta chains in this list originate from one sample, sequenced in a study of T cell responses to AZD1222 COVID-19 vaccine. Libraries were prepared by immunoSEQ multiplex PCR; TCRdb keeps only in-frame clonotypes and omits some of them. The sample lists 150,000 or so clones; 80% to 95% were seen once. The sequencing used peripheral blood, collected on day 0 of AZD1222 vaccination. Every receptor here comes from an adult in good health.

The rearrangement links TRBV7-8 to TRBJ1-2; D ambiguous. The V end lost 3 bases, the J end lost 4 bases, and 18 bases lay between the germline ends. CDR3 size: 16 residues. The germline V gene has CDR1 SGHVS and CDR2 FQNEAQ. The DNA of the CDR3 is TGTGCCAGCAGCTTGGCTAACTCCGGGCTGACCTATGGCTACACCTTC. This sequence encodes CASSLANSGLTYGYTF.

The V gene is TRBV7-9, the J gene TRBJ1-4, with D hard to call. The germline V gene has CDR1 SEHNR and CDR2 FQNEAQ (reference sequence). V lost 5 bases, J lost 0 bases, and 10 bases lay in between. This CDR3 has 15 residues. CDR3 residues: CASSLGPTTNEKLFF. Here the CDR3 DNA reads TGTGCCAGCAGCCTAGGGCCCACAACTAATGAAAAACTGTTTTTT.

The rearrangement uses TRBV10-2 and TRBJ1-1; D is ambiguous. This CDR3 has 13 amino acids. The germline CDR1 and CDR2 sequences are WSHSY and SAAADI. The V and J ends lost 4 bases and 1 base respectively, with 7 bases between them. The CDR3 DNA follows: TGCGCCAGCAGTGCAGCAGAGAACACTGAAGCTTTCTTT. Protein product: CASSAAENTEAFF.

A single count supports this clone. This sequence joins TRBV5-6 and TRBJ1-2; D possibly corresponds to TRBD1 (5 bases). Germline assignment: CDR1 SGHDT and CDR2 YYEEEE. The CDR3 length is 15 residues. The germline V and J ends were trimmed by 2 bases and 0 bases, with 11 bases remaining between them. As DNA, the CDR3 is TGTGCCAGCAGCTTCAGGGTTGCAACTAACTATGGCTACACCTTC. Amino acids: CASSFRVATNYGYTF.

In this sample, this clone turned up once. The chain has TRBV27 and TRBJ2-1, with D perhaps TRBD2 (6 bases). Trimming took 5 bases from V and 7 from J, leaving 9 bases between them. The CDR3 has 12 amino acids. Germline V gene data show CDR1 as MNHEY and CDR2 as SMNVEV (reference sequence). CDR3 amino acids: CASSRTNNEQFF. The CDR3 region has the DNA TGTGCCAGCAGTAGGACTAATAATGAGCAGTTCTTC.